Presented here are 30 T cell receptor beta chains from one specimen sequenced in a study of blood T cell repertoires in COVID-19. Data came from immunoSEQ multiplex PCR; TCRdb stores just in-frame clones and leaves some out. This table holds tens of thousands of clones, over 75% found once. The sequenced material came from peripheral blood. Receptors originate from an older woman with acute or convalescent COVID-19.

The rearrangement links TRBV18 to TRBJ1-2; 7 bases are shared with TRBD1. CDR3 size: 15 residues. V lost 0 bases, J lost 4 bases, and 5 bases stayed unmatched. Germline V gene sequence: CDR1 KGHSH, CDR2 LQKENI. Here the CDR3 reads CASSPPGQTTYGYTF. CDR3 coding DNA: TGTGCCAGCTCACCACCGGGACAGACAACCTATGGCTACACCTTC. The full variable domain, its missing parts supplied by reference TRBV18 and TRBJ1-2, is NAGVMQNPRHLVRRRGQEARLRCSPMKGHSHVYWYRQLPEEGLKFMVYLQKENIIDESGMPKERFSAEFPKEGPSILRIQQVVRGDSAAYFCASSPPGQTTYGYTFGSGTRLTVV.

The chain joins TRBV5-1 to TRBJ2-1, with TRBD2 as a possible D gene (6 bases). V was cut by 3 bases and J by 6 bases, with 13 bases left in between. The V gene's germline CDR1 is SGHRS and CDR2 YFSETQ. This CDR3 has 14 amino acids. DNA of the CDR3: TGCGCCAGCAGCTCCGGGACTCGGCGCAATGAGCAGTTCTTC. Translation gives CASSSGTRRNEQFF.

This clone occurred once. The chain recombines TRBV5-1 with TRBJ2-6; D may be TRBD1 (5 bases). The V gene lost 5 bases and the J gene lost 4 bases, with 13 bases spanning the gap. The CDR3 has 15 residues. Germline CDR1 is SGHRS and CDR2 is YFSETQ. The DNA for the CDR3 is TGCGCCAGCAGTCCTGGTGCAGGGGGGGCCAACGTCCTGACTTTC. It specifies CASSPGAGGANVLTF.

The gene calls are TRBV9 and TRBJ2-3; 9 positions agree with TRBD1. This CDR3 has 15 amino acids. CDR1 SGDLS and CDR2 YYNGEE come from the germline V gene. V lost 3 bases, J lost 6 bases, and 8 bases stayed unmatched. This CDR3 reads CASSAGDRARDTQYF. In DNA, the CDR3 is TGTGCCAGCAGCGCCGGGGACAGGGCAAGGGATACGCAGTATTTT.

This clone was seen only once. The genes are TRBV19 and TRBJ1-1; tentative D call: TRBD1 (5 bases). The germline V and J ends were trimmed by 6 bases and 5 bases, with 19 bases remaining between them. The germline CDR1 and CDR2 sequences are LNHDA and SQIVND (reference sequence). The CDR3 runs to 15 residues. The DNA of the CDR3 is TGTGCCAGTAGCAACCACATAGGGAGGGGTACTGAAGCTTTCTTT. It codes for CASSNHIGRGTEAFF. The complete variable domain, with remaining parts taken from reference TRBV19 and TRBJ1-1, reads DGGITQSPKYLFRKEGQNVTLSCEQNLNHDAMYWYRQDPGQGLRLIYYSQIVNDFQKGDIAEGYSVSREKKESFPLTVTSAQKNPTAFYLCASSNHIGRGTEAFFGQGTRLTVV.

CDR3 nucleotides: TGTGCCAGCAGTTACAGGGTGCTAGCGGGGGGGGAGACCCAGTACTTC. Protein product: CASSYRVLAGGETQYF. The chain joins TRBV6-5 to TRBJ2-5; 12 bases are a match to TRBD2. V was clipped by 2 bases and J by 5 bases; unmatched bases: 6. In germline, CDR1 is MNHEY, CDR2 SVGAGI. The CDR3 sequence is 16 residues long.

V gene TRBV27 combines with J gene TRBJ1-6; the D gene is possibly TRBD1 (5 bases). Deletions cut 0 bases from V and 1 base from J, with 10 bases between. From germline, CDR1 is MNHEY and CDR2 SMNVEV (reference sequence). This CDR3 has 17 amino acids. The CDR3 here is CASSLSGGRSYNSPLHF. The CDR3 region has the DNA TGTGCCAGCAGTTTATCGGGGGGACGATCCTATAATTCACCCCTCCACTTT.

This clone was observed once. The chain links TRBV21-1 to TRBJ1-5. TRBV21-1 is designated a pseudogene. The length of the CDR3 is 18 residues. The CDR3 sequence: CASSKVRTYPVRHQPQHF. The CDR3 DNA follows: TGTGCCAGCAGCAAAGTCCGTACGTACCCAGTGCGGCATCAGCCCCAGCATTTT.

The CDR3 region is CASSQTPGGGPYSNQPQHF. The CDR3 region has the DNA TGTGCCAGCAGCCAAACGCCGGGGGGGGGACCCTATAGCAATCAGCCCCAGCATTTT. The genes are TRBV7-6 and TRBJ1-5, with D possibly being TRBD1 (5 bases). This CDR3 has 19 residues. Trimming removed 5 bases at V and 0 bases at J, with 23 bases between. Germline assignment: CDR1 SGHVS and CDR2 FNYEAQ.

The V call is TRBV3-1 (or the pseudogene TRBV3-2), the J call TRBJ1-4, with 7 positions matching TRBD1. CDR1 and CDR2 from the germline V gene are LGHDT and YNNKEL (reference sequence). This CDR3 has 16 amino acids. Germline trimming cut 4 bases from V and 6 bases from J; bases unmatched to any gene: 11. CDR3 sequence reads: CASSPGEIDRDEKLFF. The CDR3 DNA is TGTGCCAGCAGCCCAGGAGAGATCGACAGGGATGAAAAACTGTTTTTT.

This clone came up a few times. V usage is TRBV7-2 and J usage is TRBJ2-5, with D maybe TRBD2 (6 bases). The CDR3 consists of 12 residues. V was clipped by 1 base and J by 7 bases, with 7 bases between them. Germline loops: CDR1 SGHTA, CDR2 FQGNSA. As DNA, the CDR3 is TGTGCCAGCAGCTTAGTGGAGGGGACCCAGTACTTC. It yields the protein CASSLVEGTQYF.

The J gene is TRBJ2-1, the V gene TRBV7-2; the match to TRBD2 covers 8 bases. The junction had 11 bases not matched to a gene; V was cut back by 5 bases and J by 8 bases. The germline V gene has CDR1 SGHTA and CDR2 FQGNSA. The CDR3 consists of 15 residues. CDR3 sequence reads: CASSARTSIGDEQFF. Written as DNA, the CDR3 is TGTGCCAGCAGCGCTAGGACTAGCATTGGGGATGAGCAGTTCTTC.

CDR3 in amino acids: CASSLGRIDSPLHF. Written as DNA, the CDR3 is TGCGCCAGCAGCTTGGGCAGGATCGATTCACCCCTCCACTTT. V is TRBV5-1 and J is TRBJ1-6; no clear D. The CDR3 runs to 14 residues. The germline V gene encodes CDR1 SGHRS and CDR2 YFSETQ. V was cut by 0 bases and J by 8 bases, with 9 bases left in between. Variable domain in full (rest from reference TRBV5-1 and TRBJ1-6): KAGVTQTPRYLIKTRGQQVTLSCSPISGHRSVSWYQQTPGQGLQFLFEYFSETQRNKGNFPGRFSGRQFSNSRSEMNVSTLELGDSALYLCASSLGRIDSPLHFGNGTRLTVT.

The chain uses TRBV28 and TRBJ1-1; D might be TRBD1 (5 bases). CDR3 length equals 12 residues. Trimming shortened V by 9 bases and J by 0 bases, and 8 bases separated the two germline ends. Per germline, CDR1 MDHEN and CDR2 SYDVKM. CDR3 DNA sequence: TGTGCCAGTTTACAGGTGAACACTGAAGCTTTCTTT. This gives the protein CASLQVNTEAFF.

This chain connects TRBV28 to TRBJ1-6; TRBD1 aligns across 10 bases. Germline V lookup: CDR1 MDHEN, CDR2 SYDVKM. After removal of 7 bases from V and 10 bases from J, the junction contained 10 bases not matched to a gene. The CDR3 runs to 15 residues. The CDR3 DNA reads TGTGCCAGCAACCCGACAGGGGGCGAGGGCTCACCCCTCCACTTT. Its translation: CASNPTGGEGSPLHF.

The chain recombines TRBV30 with TRBJ2-5, with unresolved D. The CDR3 length is 12 residues. The germline V gene encodes CDR1 GTSNPN and CDR2 SVGIG (reference sequence). The V gene lost 3 bases and the J gene lost 9 bases, with 14 bases spanning the gap. The CDR3, as DNA: TGTGCCTGGAGGACCCTCTTTGCGGCCCAGTACTTC. It codes for CAWRTLFAAQYF.

J is TRBJ2-5 and V is TRBV2; 7 bases map to TRBD1. The CDR3 is 14 residues long. After removal of 1 base from V and 1 base from J, the junction contained 0 bases not matched to a gene. From germline, CDR1 is SNHLY and CDR2 FYNNEI. As DNA, the CDR3 is TGTGCCAGCAGTGAAGACAGGGGCCAAGAGACCCAGTACTTC. Translation: CASSEDRGQETQYF.

This rearrangement joins TRBV2 to TRBJ1-2; D ambiguous. This CDR3 has 13 amino acids. Germline CDR1 and CDR2: SNHLY and FYNNEI. Trimming stripped 3 bases from V and 8 bases from J, with 13 bases between. The CDR3 bases are TGTGCCAGCAGTGACTTGGGAGCGGGAGGCTACACCTTC. It codes for CASSDLGAGGYTF.

The chain links TRBV6-6 to TRBJ2-2; 7 bases map to TRBD1. Unmatched junction bases numbered 6, after V lost 5 bases and J lost 6 bases. This CDR3 spans 14 amino acids. CDR1 is MNHNY and CDR2 is SVGAGI in the germline V gene (reference sequence). The CDR3 is CASSATGLAGELFF. CDR3 sequence (DNA): TGTGCCAGCAGTGCGACAGGGTTGGCCGGGGAGCTGTTTTTT.

The rearrangement links TRBV7-2 to TRBJ1-3; no firm D call. The V gene's germline CDR1 is SGHTA and CDR2 FQGNSA. The CDR3 contains 13 residues. The V end lost 5 bases, the J end lost 1 base, and 6 bases lay between the germline ends. CDR3: CASSTNSGNTIYF. CDR3 coding DNA: TGTGCCAGCAGCACAAATTCTGGAAACACCATATATTTT.

The chain couples TRBV21-1 to TRBJ1-1; the table's D call, TRBD1, was not checked against the DNA. TRBV21-1 is a documented pseudogene. The CDR3 length is 14 residues. CDR3 DNA: TGTGCCAGCAGCAAAGAACCAGGGAACACTGAAGCTTTCTTT. It specifies CASSKEPGNTEAFF.

This chain joins TRBV12-3 or TRBV12-4 and TRBJ1-2, with D uncertain. V shed 1 base and J shed 4 bases, with 7 bases lying between them. The CDR3 loop spans 13 amino acids. The CDR3 reads CASSLEGAYGYTF. CDR3 in DNA: TGTGCCAGCAGTTTAGAGGGAGCCTATGGCTACACCTTC.

The rearrangement joins TRBV18 to TRBJ2-5; 10 nucleotides align to TRBD2. The V gene's germline CDR1 is KGHSH and CDR2 LQKENI. Trimming cost V 3 bases and J 2 bases; bases outside gene matches: 9. The CDR3 extends over 17 amino acids. The CDR3 nucleotides read TGTGCCAGCTCACCGCAACGGACTAGCGGAAATCAAGAGACCCAGTACTTC. Encoded protein: CASSPQRTSGNQETQYF.

Concerning this clone: Different DNA sequences within this sample yield the same CDR3. The chain couples TRBV3-1 (or the pseudogene TRBV3-2) to TRBJ2-1; 7 positions agree with TRBD2. Per germline, CDR1 LGHDT and CDR2 YNNKEL (reference sequence). This CDR3 has 16 residues. V lost 0 bases, J lost 3 bases, and 5 bases stayed unmatched. The CDR3 DNA reads TGTGCCAGCAGCCAAGATCGATTAGCGGGCTACAATGAGCAGTTCTTC. It yields the protein CASSQDRLAGYNEQFF.

The V call is TRBV7-9, the J call TRBJ2-7; 11 bases match TRBD2. This CDR3 region has 17 residues. The junction had 9 bases not matched to a gene; V was cut back by 5 bases and J by 0 bases. Germline values: CDR1 SEHNR, CDR2 FQNEAQ (reference sequence). CDR3 bases: TGTGCCAGCAGCCGACGACAGGGACTAGCGGCCTCCTACGAGCAGTACTTC. It yields the protein CASSRRQGLAASYEQYF.

The rearrangement joins TRBV25-1 to TRBJ2-1; TRBD1 aligns across 9 bases. Germline V gene sequence: CDR1 MGHDK, CDR2 SYGVNS. J was trimmed by 2 bases and V by 3 bases; bases with no gene match: 8. This CDR3 is 17 amino acids long. Here the CDR3 reads CASSDQDRQGAYNEQFF. The CDR3 coding sequence is TGTGCCAGCAGTGATCAAGACAGACAGGGGGCCTACAATGAGCAGTTCTTC.

This clone was seen more than once but under ten times. The chain is built from TRBV5-8 and TRBJ2-5; possible D gene TRBD1, 7 bases. Per germline, CDR1 SGHTS and CDR2 YDEGEE. Trimming pared 4 bases from V and 4 bases from J, leaving 17 bases between. The CDR3 runs to 15 residues. The CDR3 coding sequence is TGTGCCAGCAGCCCCCTAAGACAGGGAGGAGAGACCCAGTACTTC. Translated: CASSPLRQGGETQYF.

There are a few counts of this clone. The chain combines TRBV6-5 with TRBJ1-4, with 8 positions matching TRBD1. The CDR3 length is 14 residues. The germline gives CDR1 MNHEY, CDR2 SVGAGI. J lost 7 bases, V lost 6 bases, and 7 bases had no gene match. The CDR3 protein is CASSTGGSVEKLFF. The CDR3 DNA is TGTGCCAGCAGCACAGGGGGGTCAGTTGAAAAACTGTTTTTT.

V gene TRBV10-3 combines with J gene TRBJ1-2, with D tentatively TRBD1 (6 bases). This CDR3 is 12 amino acids long. The germline CDR1 and CDR2 sequences are ENHRY and SYGVKD. V dropped 6 bases and J dropped 2 bases, with 7 bases sitting between them. The CDR3 sequence: CAIRDRNYGYTF. CDR3 sequence (DNA): TGTGCCATCAGGGACAGAAACTATGGCTACACCTTC.

This clone was seen a handful of times. V is TRBV30 and J is TRBJ2-7; D is perhaps TRBD2 (5 bases). Trimming cost V 0 bases and J 2 bases, with 14 bases left between them. The germline V gene has CDR1 GTSNPN and CDR2 SVGIG (reference sequence). CDR3 length equals 15 residues. The CDR3 here is CAWSVMGAVPYEQYF. The DNA of the CDR3 is TGTGCCTGGAGTGTAATGGGAGCCGTGCCCTACGAGCAGTACTTC.